One and the same sample provided the 8 T cell receptor beta chains below, sequenced in a study of control samples from healthy donors and cancer patients (dated by TCRdb to about 2020). Libraries were constructed by the immunoSEQ multiplex PCR assay. TCRdb retrieved this table from immuneACCESS and kept in-frame rearrangements only. Not all clones are present; in checked studies, unresolved V genes account for under half, and no reason is known for the remainder. Here the sample has around 6,000 clones; about two thirds occur a single time. In total, the top ten clones hold 7% to 8% of the sample. Sequenced input: formalin-fixed, paraffin-embedded tissue. The receptors derive from a male donor with melanoma.

The gene calls are TRBV10-3 and TRBJ2-3; D remains ambiguous. Germline V gene lookup returns CDR1 ENHRY and CDR2 SYGVKD. The V end lost 8 bases, the J end lost 0 bases, and 9 bases lay between the germline ends. The CDR3 runs to 13 residues. CDR3 sequence: CAIRVGSTDTQYF. CDR3 bases: TGTGCCATCCGGGTAGGTAGCACAGATACGCAGTATTTT.

V is TRBV9 and J is TRBJ2-1; 7 nucleotides align to TRBD2. The CDR3 consists of 17 residues. With V trimmed by 5 bases and J by 15 bases, 26 bases remained unmatched. Per the germline V gene, CDR1 is SGDLS and CDR2 is YYNGEE. CDR3 coding DNA: TGTGCCAGCAGTTCACCCCGGGACTACGGAAAAGTGGGTAGGCTGTTCTTC. It yields the protein CASSSPRDYGKVGRLFF.

The chain has TRBV21-1 and TRBJ2-6; the D call of TRBD1 is as the table states it, not checked on the DNA. TRBV21-1 is deemed a pseudogene. This CDR3 region has 16 residues. The chain's CDR3 is CASSKVQDSGANVLTF. The CDR3 DNA follows: TGTGCCAGCAGCAAAGTTCAGGACTCTGGGGCCAACGTCCTGACTTTC.

The V call is TRBV4-3, the J call TRBJ1-5; D gene ambiguous. This CDR3 is built from 15 residues. Trimming took 0 bases from V and 5 from J, leaving 11 bases between them. The germline V gene encodes CDR1 LGHNA and CDR2 YSLEER. Here the CDR3 DNA reads TGCGCCAGCAGCCAAGATCTGGAGTTCGATCAGCCCCAGCATTTT. This encodes CASSQDLEFDQPQHF.

The chain uses TRBV11-3 and TRBJ1-6; weak D call: TRBD1 (6 bases). Per germline, CDR1 SGHNT and CDR2 YENEEA. Trimming took off 4 bases at V and 8 bases at J, with 12 bases between the two ends. The CDR3 runs 14 residues. The CDR3 DNA follows: TGTGCCAGCAGCTCCGAGCCAGGGGATTCACCCCTCCACTTT. As protein: CASSSEPGDSPLHF.

The genes are TRBV6-2 or TRBV6-3 and TRBJ1-1; tentatively, D is TRBD1 (5 bases). Trimming shortened V by 4 bases and J by 4 bases, and 13 bases separated the two germline ends. The CDR3 is 14 residues long. CDR1 and CDR2 from the germline V gene are MNHEY and SVGEGT. CDR3 nucleotides: TGTGCCAGCAGTTCTGGGGGGGATGTCACTGAAGCTTTCTTT. Translation: CASSSGGDVTEAFF.

The CDR3 bases are TGTGCCAGCAGCTACCGTCCTAGCGGCCAAGAGACCCAGTACTTC. It translates to CASSYRPSGQETQYF. The chain couples TRBV7-9 to TRBJ2-5; TRBD2 aligns across 7 bases. The germline gives CDR1 SEHNR, CDR2 FQNEAQ (reference sequence). There are 15 residues in the CDR3. V gave up 4 bases and J gave up 1 base; unmatched junction bases: 6.

This clone was counted a few times. The rearrangement links TRBV19 to TRBJ1-2, with D maybe TRBD1 (5 bases). The CDR3 sequence is 13 residues long. Deletions cut 9 bases from V and 4 bases from J, with 15 bases between. Looked up from germline, CDR1 is LNHDA and CDR2 is SQIVND (reference sequence). In nucleotides, the CDR3 is TGTGCCAGCTCCTCGACAGCGCTCTATGGCTACACCTTC. The encoded protein is CASSSTALYGYTF.